These T cell receptor beta chains were read from a single sample in a study of T-cell memory formation after mild COVID-19. MiXCR was run by TCRdb on the 5' RACE reads, yielding one entry per CDR3 protein. The data hold roughly 170,000 distinct CDR3 sequences, with about 20% observed a single time. Material: PBMCs or a T cell subset sorted from them (not recorded which). The receptors were sampled from an adult woman who had mild COVID-19 (a few samples of this study predate the infection). Cell type and time point are not known. The CDR3 runs from the conserved cysteine through the conserved F or W. The order of the fields is V gene, CDR3 protein.

TRBV14 CASSPGEVAGAGNEQFF
TRBV7-7 CASSATGGGTDTQYF
TRBV20-1 CSARDEVAGETDTQYF
TRBV7-9 CASSETGVQETQYF
TRBV12-3/TRBV12-4 CASSPTGTGRYNEQFF
TRBV9 CASSVGGRNTEAFF
TRBV29-1 CSVEGTGSGYTF
TRBV7-8 CASSPGVEDPAETQYF
TRBV7-3 CASSLTTGGSDTQYF
TRBV11-3 CASSLALERGPRTTDTQYF
TRBV7-9 CASSLVFPEAFF
TRBV7-2 CASRFGLEQFF
TRBV20-1 CSARDVDTNYGYTF
TRBV4-1 CASSQRQKGRGQETQYF
TRBV6-4 CASSDSEGGADTQYF
TRBV20-1 CSASNRGYEQYF
TRBV7-8 CASSLGLTSGVRDEQFF
TRBV10-3 CAISEYGGESYEQYF
TRBV7-9 CASSPGTAWDTQYF
TRBV29-1 CSVEEEGVETQYF
TRBV12-3/TRBV12-4 CASSPPGRGRYNEQFF
TRBV2 CASNPFTSGSLNEQFF
TRBV4-1 CASSQGLANEQFF
TRBV4-1 CASSQEGVSGPQHF
TRBV7-9 CASSWGQGTTYEQYF
TRBV5-6 CASNPRGYGYTF
TRBV12-3/TRBV12-4 CASSPWDLLTTGELFF
TRBV13 CASSLGGRMQFF
TRBV13 CASSLDPGATGEQYF
TRBV27 CASSPEPTGFSEQYF
TRBV4-1 CASSQVAGAGNSPLHF
TRBV9 CASSVDGTGSSTDTQYF
TRBV7-9 CASSTGTREGEKLFF
TRBV7-9 CASIHRDTYNEQFF